This is a list of T cell receptor beta chains from one sample in a study of T cell responses to AZD1222 COVID-19 vaccine. Method: immunoSEQ multiplex PCR; TCRdb's copy keeps in-frame clones and lacks some. The sample lists around 200,000 clones, 85% to 90% occurring once. Sequenced material: peripheral blood, taken on day 0 of AZD1222 vaccination. These receptors all stem from an adult in good health. Each CDR3 is given with its conserved first and last residue.

j_call v_call cdr3_aa
TRBJ2-2 TRBV27 CASRTLVLAGIIKTGELFF
TRBJ1-2 TRBV9 CASASTGDDGYTF
TRBJ1-5 TRBV9 CASSSGGIQPQHF
TRBJ1-3 TRBV7-2 CASSLRGTPGNTIYF
TRBJ1-1 TRBV7-2 CASSRDRGMAFF
TRBJ2-1 TRBV6-5 CASSYGGSLDEQFF
TRBJ1-1 TRBV2 CASRSSGTGNTEAFF
TRBJ2-2 TRBV11-3 CASSLGPHTGELFF
TRBJ1-2 TRBV11-2 CASSLGTDYGYTF
TRBJ1-2 TRBV19 CASSSGQGAHYGYTF
TRBJ2-3 TRBV5-1 CASSLASGSSTDTQYF
TRBJ2-2 TRBV29-1 CSALASGKQTGELFF
TRBJ1-1 TRBV14 CASSQYPTGSTEAFF
TRBJ2-7 TRBV9 CASSVDPRSYEQYF
TRBJ1-6 TRBV10-3 CAISEVGQGDSPLHF
TRBJ1-3 TRBV5-1 CASASISGNTIYF
TRBJ1-5 TRBV9 CASYTRGRGRGNQPQHF
TRBJ1-4 TRBV6-6 CASRPRQDSTNEKLFF
TRBJ2-2 TRBV7-2 CASSYKTGELFF
TRBJ1-2 TRBV28 CASSLTYGYTF
TRBJ2-7 TRBV3-1/TRBV3-2 CASSQEGTGIYEQYF
TRBJ1-1 TRBV2 CASSVLSQGQGSGMNTEAFF
TRBJ2-1 TRBV18 CASSETGAVYNEQFF
TRBJ1-2 TRBV30 CAWGGPSPGGYTF
TRBJ2-5 TRBV28 CASCPGTIRRETQYF
TRBJ1-5 TRBV18 CASSPNTGDSPKHF
TRBJ1-1 TRBV11-2 CASSLRGGTEAFF
TRBJ2-1 TRBV27 CASTNPYNEQFF
TRBJ2-5 TRBV5-1 CASSLERGGETQYF
TRBJ1-1 TRBV30 CAWSKPDRGNTEAFF
TRBJ2-7 TRBV7-9 CASSLAGTGVSYEQYF
TRBJ1-6 TRBV4-3 CASSQVGTGHPNSPLHF
TRBJ2-3 TRBV9 CASSDRGSTDTQYF
TRBJ2-7 TRBV3-1/TRBV3-2 CASSQGVANGEQYF
TRBJ1-1 TRBV6-5 CASSSDQRPSTEAFF
TRBJ1-4 TRBV28 CASSLTGGGKLFF
TRBJ2-1 TRBV11-3 CASSPGLAGSEQFF
TRBJ1-1 TRBV7-9 CASSPVGGAEAFF
TRBJ2-7 TRBV7-3 CASSAGWGDEQYF
TRBJ2-5 TRBV28 CASTVGETQYF
TRBJ2-5 TRBV6-2/TRBV6-3 CASSSWGLAGEETQYF
TRBJ2-7 TRBV7-8 CASSFGRRDRPYEQYF
TRBJ1-6 TRBV18 CASSPQVYNSPLHF
TRBJ1-2 TRBV4-3 CASSQDLAGGLYGYTF
TRBJ2-1 TRBV9 CASSVAGLTYNEQFF
TRBJ1-1 TRBV7-2 CASSLTGLVNTEAFF
TRBJ2-2 TRBV6-4 CASSDQMTGELFF
TRBJ2-7 TRBV12-3/TRBV12-4 CASSLVGPHEQYF
TRBJ2-5 TRBV25-1 CASSAPEGYQETQYF
TRBJ2-7 TRBV7-9 CASSLGIQREAAYEQYF
TRBJ1-4 TRBV3-1/TRBV3-2 CASSFGDSELEKLFF
TRBJ1-1 TRBV19 CATTLDRGGTEAFF
TRBJ2-5 TRBV21-1 CASSMTGAQETQYF